These 23 T cell receptor beta chains originate from one sample sequenced in a study of technical replicates of blood from several donors (dated by TCRdb to the late 2010s). Libraries came from the immunoSEQ multiplex PCR assay. TCRdb stores this immuneACCESS table with in-frame sequences only. Part of the clones is absent; in the studies checked, under half of the shortfall reflects unresolved V genes, and no reason is known for the rest. Here the sample has tens of thousands of clones; 96% occur a single time. The ten largest clones capture about 0.2% of the sample. The sample taken for sequencing was T cells isolated from PBMCs. The receptors come from a human donor in good health.

The chain has TRBV29-1 and TRBJ2-1; 13 positions match TRBD2. CDR1 and CDR2 (germline): SQVTM, ANQGSEA. The CDR3 covers 14 residues. With 7 bases clipped from V and 6 bases from J, the junction kept 6 bases outside the gene matches. For the CDR3, the DNA is TGCAGCGCTCCGGGACTAGCGGGAAGCAATGAGCAGTTCTTC. It encodes CSAPGLAGSNEQFF.

V usage is TRBV4-1 and J usage is TRBJ2-7; 8 bases are shared with TRBD1. The trim removed 2 bases at V and 4 bases at J, leaving 19 bases unmatched. CDR1 and CDR2 (germline): MGHRA, YSYEKL. The CDR3 runs to 19 residues. The CDR3 here is CASSQFGQGVYGGRYEQYF. The CDR3 nucleotides are TGCGCCAGCAGCCAATTCGGACAGGGAGTTTATGGTGGCAGGTACGAGCAGTACTTC.

The rearrangement joins TRBV14 to TRBJ2-7, with a possible D match to TRBD2 (5 bases). Germline CDR1 SGHDN, CDR2 FVKESK. V was pared by 4 bases and J by 2 bases, with 12 bases between. This CDR3 region has 14 residues. The CDR3 here is CASSLGAAPYEQYF. Written as DNA, the CDR3 is TGTGCCAGCAGCCTGGGAGCTGCCCCCTACGAGCAGTACTTC.

The chain joins TRBV28 to TRBJ2-5; TRBD2 agrees at 9 bases. The germline gives CDR1 MDHEN, CDR2 SYDVKM. Losses at the gene ends were 0 bases for V and 5 bases for J; bases not matched to a gene: 7. The CDR3 consists of 16 residues. The CDR3 is CASSLWASGDSETQYF. The DNA of the CDR3 is TGTGCCAGCAGTTTATGGGCTAGCGGGGATTCGGAGACCCAGTACTTC.

The chain carries TRBV21-1 and TRBJ2-5; the table names TRBD2, a call not compared with the DNA. TRBV21-1 is labeled a pseudogene. The CDR3 extends over 15 amino acids. CDR3 bases: TGTGCCAGCAGCAAAGCCGTGACTAGAGGGGAGACCCAGTACTTC. Translation gives CASSKAVTRGETQYF.

In this sample, this clone turned up once. The chain uses TRBV11-2 and TRBJ2-7; possibly TRBD1 for D (5 bases). The germline V and J ends were trimmed by 1 base and 0 bases, with 13 bases remaining between them. Per the germline V gene, CDR1 is SGHAT and CDR2 is FQNNGV. The CDR3 is 16 residues long. CDR3 coding DNA: TGTGCCAGCAGCTTAGTTGACAGTAGGAGCTCCTACGAGCAGTACTTC. It translates to CASSLVDSRSSYEQYF.

This clone has just a few counts. The rearrangement joins TRBV7-3 to TRBJ2-3; TRBD1 matches at 9 bases. Per the germline V gene, CDR1 is SGHTA and CDR2 is FQGTGA. Trimming cost V 3 bases and J 0 bases; bases outside gene matches: 10. The CDR3 contains 18 residues. The CDR3 sequence: CASSFTGTGLTSTDTQYF. In DNA, the CDR3 is TGTGCCAGCAGCTTTACCGGGACAGGGCTTACTAGCACAGATACGCAGTATTTT.

This chain uses TRBV6-6 with TRBJ2-1, with D possibly TRBD1 on 6 matching bases. Germline V gene lookup returns CDR1 MNHNY and CDR2 SVGAGI (reference sequence). This CDR3 is 16 amino acids long. V was cut by 0 bases and J by 7 bases, with 16 bases left in between. CDR3 amino acids: CASSYSSRGDRNEQFF. The CDR3 DNA sequence: TGTGCCAGCAGTTACTCATCCAGGGGAGATCGTAATGAGCAGTTCTTC.

The chain uses TRBV18 and TRBJ1-1; D not resolved. The CDR3 consists of 15 residues. The V gene's germline CDR1 is KGHSH and CDR2 LQKENI. V lost 2 bases, J lost 1 base, and 11 bases lay in between. The CDR3 DNA reads as TGTGCCAGCTCACCAATAGAGGGCACGAACACTGAAGCTTTCTTT. It encodes CASSPIEGTNTEAFF.

This chain's CDR3 is CAWQIPAGGGNTQYF. CDR3 DNA: TGTGCCTGGCAAATTCCAGCGGGGGGCGGGAATACGCAGTATTTT. This chain joins TRBV30 and TRBJ2-3, with 9 nucleotides matching TRBD2. The germline CDR1 and CDR2 sequences are GTSNPN and SVGIG (reference sequence). The V gene end was trimmed by 5 bases and the J gene end by 7 bases; junction bases not matched to a gene: 13. CDR3 length equals 15 residues.

This sequence joins TRBV5-1 and TRBJ2-3; D perhaps matches TRBD1 (6 bases). Trimming took off 3 bases at V and 3 bases at J, with 8 bases between the two ends. This CDR3 has 13 amino acids. The germline V gene encodes CDR1 SGHRS and CDR2 YFSETQ. The CDR3 loop is CASSWGRTDTQYF. As DNA, the CDR3 is TGCGCCAGCAGCTGGGGGCGGACAGATACGCAGTATTTT.

The chain recombines TRBV28 with TRBJ1-5; TRBD1 aligns across 10 bases. The CDR3 runs 13 residues. Trimming cost V 6 bases and J 9 bases; bases outside gene matches: 5. Germline CDR1 MDHEN, CDR2 SYDVKM. The CDR3 DNA reads as TGTGCCAGCAGCGGGACAGGGGTTTTGCCCCAGCATTTT. Its protein is CASSGTGVLPQHF.

The V gene is TRBV2, the J gene TRBJ2-5; D is perhaps TRBD2 (6 bases). CDR1 and CDR2 (germline): SNHLY, FYNNEI. V lost 8 bases and J lost 3, with 13 bases in between. The CDR3 is 13 amino acids. CDR3 residues: CASQTRREETQYF. DNA for the CDR3: TGTGCCAGCCAGACTAGGAGGGAAGAGACCCAGTACTTC.

J is TRBJ2-3 and V is TRBV7-6, with 8 bases matching TRBD1. With 1 base clipped from V and 0 bases from J, the junction kept 6 bases outside the gene matches. In germline, CDR1 is SGHVS, CDR2 FNYEAQ. This CDR3 is built from 17 residues. The CDR3: CASSLVFQGASTDTQYF. CDR3 sequence (DNA): TGTGCCAGCAGCTTAGTGTTTCAGGGGGCGAGCACAGATACGCAGTATTTT.

This clone was observed once. The J gene is TRBJ2-1, the V gene TRBV9; TRBD2 matches at 10 bases. J was trimmed by 4 bases and V by 4 bases; bases with no gene match: 5. The CDR3 is 15 residues long. The germline V gene has CDR1 SGDLS and CDR2 YYNGEE. CDR3 in DNA: TGTGCCAGCAGCCTAGGACTAGCGGATTACAATGAGCAGTTCTTC. Translating gives CASSLGLADYNEQFF.

The chain employs TRBV27 and TRBJ2-3, with TRBD2 identical over 8 bases. V lost 5 bases, J lost 7 bases, and 11 bases stayed unmatched. CDR3 length: 15 amino acids. The V gene's germline CDR1 is MNHEY and CDR2 SMNVEV (reference sequence). CDR3 nucleotide sequence: TGTGCCAGCAGTATCCTGGGCGGGAGGTCAAATACGCAGTATTTT. Translating it yields CASSILGGRSNTQYF.

This chain joins TRBV29-1 and TRBJ2-5, with 8 bases fitting TRBD2. CDR3 length: 13 residues. The ends lost 7 bases at V and 5 bases at J; junction bases unmatched: 9. The germline V gene has CDR1 SQVTM and CDR2 ANQGSEA. As DNA, the CDR3 is TGCAGCGCTACCGGGAGGGTTGGGGAGACCCAGTACTTC. Translated: CSATGRVGETQYF. The full variable domain, with the rest looked up from reference TRBV29-1 and TRBJ2-5, is SAVISQKPSRDICQRGTSLTIQCQVDSQVTMMFWYRQQPGQSLTLIATANQGSEATYESGFVIDKFPISRPNLTFSTLTVSNMSPEDSSIYLCSATGRVGETQYFGPGTRLLVL.

The chain is built from TRBV19 and TRBJ2-1; TRBD2 matches at 11 bases. Germline assignment: CDR1 LNHDA and CDR2 SQIVND (reference sequence). With V trimmed by 7 bases and J by 10 bases, 27 bases remained unmatched. The CDR3 consists of 20 residues. CDR3 nucleotides: TGTGCCAGTACCATCTATGGAACTAGCGGGAGTCGGTCGGGGATAAGCGAGCAGTTCTTC. The encoded protein is CASTIYGTSGSRSGISEQFF.

The chain couples TRBV6-5 to TRBJ2-5; perhaps TRBD2 as D (7 bases). Germline CDR1 reads MNHEY; CDR2 reads SVGAGI. The CDR3 length is 12 residues. Between the trimmed V and J ends, which lost 7 bases and 7 bases, there was a span of 13 bases. The CDR3 region is CASTTRGGTQYF. CDR3 coding DNA: TGTGCCAGCACCACTAGGGGGGGGACCCAGTACTTC.

V and J are TRBV11-2 and TRBJ2-3; D might be TRBD2 (5 bases). The CDR3 spans 14 residues. With 5 bases removed from V and 3 bases from J, the gap between germline ends came to 12 bases. Germline V gives CDR1 SGHAT, CDR2 FQNNGV. This CDR3 is CASSILARTDTQYF. The CDR3 DNA follows: TGTGCCAGCAGCATCCTAGCCCGTACAGATACGCAGTATTTT.

This clone was picked up one time. The chain recombines TRBV5-4 with TRBJ1-3, with a weak D call TRBD1 (6 bases). Deletions cut 0 bases from V and 2 bases from J, with 9 bases between. Germline values: CDR1 SGHNT, CDR2 YYREEE (reference sequence). The CDR3 sequence is 15 residues long. CDR3 sequence reads: CASSLGRGPGNTIYF. CDR3 DNA: TGTGCCAGCAGCTTGGGGCGGGGGCCTGGAAACACCATATATTTT.

The chain uses TRBV14 and TRBJ1-4; D gene ambiguous. The germline V gene encodes CDR1 SGHDN and CDR2 FVKESK. The CDR3 is 15 amino acids. Trimming removed 1 base at V and 4 bases at J, with 10 bases between. The CDR3 DNA is TGTGCCAGCAGCCAAGTGGGGAGGATTAATGAAAAACTGTTTTTT. The encoded protein is CASSQVGRINEKLFF.

The chain has TRBV6-1 and TRBJ2-7; 7 bases line up with TRBD1. Trimming at V came to 3 bases and at J to 5 bases, leaving 7 bases not matched to a gene. The CDR3 sequence is 14 residues long. Germline-derived CDR1 and CDR2 are MNHNS and SASEGT. CDR3 DNA sequence: TGTGCCAGCAGTGAGTGGACAGGTCCGGACGAGCAGTACTTC. Residues: CASSEWTGPDEQYF.